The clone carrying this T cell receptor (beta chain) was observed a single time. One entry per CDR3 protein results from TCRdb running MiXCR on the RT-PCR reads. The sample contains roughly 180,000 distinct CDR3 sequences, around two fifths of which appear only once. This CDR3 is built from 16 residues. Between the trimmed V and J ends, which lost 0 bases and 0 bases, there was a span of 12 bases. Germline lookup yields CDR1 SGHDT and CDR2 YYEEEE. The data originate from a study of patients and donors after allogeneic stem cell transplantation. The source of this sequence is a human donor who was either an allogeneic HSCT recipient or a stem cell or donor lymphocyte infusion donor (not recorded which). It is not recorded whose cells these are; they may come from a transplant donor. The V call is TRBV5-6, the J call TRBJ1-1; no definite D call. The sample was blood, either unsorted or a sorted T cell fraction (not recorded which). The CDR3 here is CASSLGAGYMNTEAFF. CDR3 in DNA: TGTGCCAGCAGCTTGGGGGCAGGTTACATGAACACTGAAGCTTTCTTT.